The 11 T cell receptor beta chains given below trace back to one sample, sequenced in a study of T cell responses to AZD1222 COVID-19 vaccine. Assay: immunoSEQ multiplex PCR; the TCRdb copy retains only in-frame clones and omits some. The sample yields about 140,000 clones, of which the top ten take up about 2.2%. The sample consisted of peripheral blood. The origin of the receptors is an adult in good health.

The chain uses TRBV7-9 and TRBJ1-1; D is uncertain. Per germline, CDR1 SEHNR and CDR2 FQNEAQ (reference sequence). V dropped 1 base and J dropped 7 bases, with 7 bases sitting between them. This CDR3 spans 12 amino acids. CDR3 protein: CASSLGSGEAFF. The CDR3 DNA is TGTGCCAGCAGCTTAGGATCGGGTGAAGCTTTCTTT. The full variable domain, rest sourced from reference TRBV7-9 and TRBJ1-1, is DTGVSQNPRHKITKRGQNVTFRCDPISEHNRLYWYRQTLGQGPEFLTYFQNEAQLEKSRLLSDRFSAERPKGSFSTLEIQRTEQGDSAMYLCASSLGSGEAFFGQGTRLTVV.

The chain couples TRBV18 to TRBJ2-2; the D gene could be TRBD1 or TRBD2 (5 bases each). Germline CDR1 is KGHSH and CDR2 is LQKENI. Trimming pared 3 bases from V and 5 bases from J, leaving 16 bases between. CDR3 size: 16 residues. This CDR3 is CASSPRAQGPTGELFF. The CDR3 DNA is TGTGCCAGCTCACCGCGGGCCCAGGGCCCAACCGGGGAGCTGTTTTTT.

J is TRBJ1-6 and V is TRBV19; TRBD1 might be the D (5 bases). In germline, CDR1 is LNHDA, CDR2 SQIVND (reference sequence). This CDR3 comprises 16 residues. V dropped 6 bases and J dropped 0 bases, with 12 bases sitting between them. CDR3 bases: TGTGCCAGTAGGGGGACTGGGAGCTCCTATAATTCACCCCTCCACTTT. Amino acids: CASRGTGSSYNSPLHF.

The chain links TRBV7-8 to TRBJ1-2; 8 bases line up with TRBD1. The CDR3 sequence is 14 residues long. Germline V lookup: CDR1 SGHVS, CDR2 FQNEAQ. Germline trimming cut 8 bases from V and 4 bases from J; bases unmatched to any gene: 9. The CDR3 sequence: CASVRDRSFYGYTF. For the CDR3, the DNA is TGTGCCAGCGTACGGGACAGGAGTTTCTATGGCTACACCTTC.

V and J are TRBV9 and TRBJ1-1; 8 bases are a match to TRBD1. CDR1 is SGDLS and CDR2 is YYNGEE in the germline V gene. This CDR3 comprises 16 residues. V gave up 4 bases and J gave up 6 bases; unmatched junction bases: 14. CDR3 sequence (DNA): TGTGCCAGCAGCCCGTACATCGGACAGGGTAAACCTGAAGCTTTCTTT. Residues: CASSPYIGQGKPEAFF.

The chain recombines TRBV29-1 with TRBJ1-1; D is possibly TRBD1 (6 bases). Trimming shortened V by 7 bases and J by 5 bases, and 11 bases separated the two germline ends. CDR1 SQVTM and CDR2 ANQGSEA come from the germline V gene. The CDR3 runs 11 residues. The DNA of the CDR3 is TGCAGCGGCCAGGGGTTTACTGAAGCTTTCTTT. It encodes CSGQGFTEAFF.

This chain links TRBV11-3 with TRBJ2-5, with D unclear. The CDR3 runs to 14 residues. V was clipped by 4 bases and J by 7 bases, with 16 bases between them. Germline V CDR1 and CDR2: SGHNT, YENEEA. The CDR3 spells CASSSLAVVGTQYF. The CDR3 DNA reads as TGTGCCAGCAGCTCGCTGGCCGTTGTGGGGACCCAGTACTTC.

The V gene is TRBV11-3, the J gene TRBJ2-3; either TRBD1 or TRBD2 may supply D (5 bases each). This CDR3 has 13 residues. Trimming pared 5 bases from V and 6 bases from J, leaving 12 bases between. The germline V gene has CDR1 SGHNT and CDR2 YENEEA. The DNA for the CDR3 is TGTGCCAGCAGCCCGGGGCCAACGGATACGCAGTATTTT. Amino acid sequence: CASSPGPTDTQYF. The full variable domain, its missing parts supplied by reference TRBV11-3 and TRBJ2-3, is EAGVVQSPRYKIIEKKQPVAFWCNPISGHNTLYWYLQNLGQGPELLIRYENEEAVDDSQLPKDRFSAERLKGVDSTLKIQPAELGDSAVYLCASSPGPTDTQYFGPGTRLTVL.

The genes are TRBV7-6 and TRBJ2-3, with 11 bases matching TRBD2. Losses at the gene ends were 1 base for V and 2 bases for J; bases not matched to a gene: 5. CDR3 size: 17 residues. Germline V gives CDR1 SGHVS, CDR2 FNYEAQ. The CDR3 DNA reads as TGTGCCAGCAGCTTAGTTAGCGGGGGGGCCCTCACAGATACGCAGTATTTT. Its protein is CASSLVSGGALTDTQYF.

Turning to this clone: This specimen includes other DNA sequences encoding the same CDR3. The chain carries TRBV7-9 and TRBJ1-5; D not resolved. This CDR3 has 14 amino acids. V lost 0 bases and J lost 1, with 4 bases in between. Germline CDR1 reads SEHNR; CDR2 reads FQNEAQ (reference sequence). Written as DNA, the CDR3 is TGTGCCAGCAGCTTAGCGGGCAGCAATCAGCCCCAGCATTTT. This encodes CASSLAGSNQPQHF.

The V call is TRBV28, the J call TRBJ2-2; TRBD1 might be the D (6 bases). Germline V gives CDR1 MDHEN, CDR2 SYDVKM. The CDR3 spans 14 residues. Trimming stripped 6 bases from V and 1 base from J, with 9 bases between. The CDR3 nucleotides read TGTGCCAGCAGAAAGGGACAGAACACCGGGGAGCTGTTTTTT. It yields the protein CASRKGQNTGELFF.